The 28 T cell receptor beta chains listed next were all sequenced from one sample in a study of T cells in Graves' hyperthyroidism and ophthalmopathy. Amplified TCR beta CDR3 regions came from RNA transcripts. The HTBI set primed first-round TCR CDR3 RT-PCR. TCRdb redid the calling of the multiplex PCR reads with MiXCR, one entry per CDR3 protein. The data show around 490,000 distinct CDR3 sequences, 20% seen once. Sequencing was done on a sample of blood. The receptors shown here come from a man aged 35 to 55 with Graves' ophthalmopathy.

In its sample, this clonotype was seen many times. The J gene is TRBJ2-7, the V gene TRBV28; D is tentatively TRBD1 or TRBD2 (5 bases each). The CDR3 totals 14 residues. Germline V CDR1 and CDR2: MDHEN, SYDVKM. V dropped 11 bases and J dropped 7 bases, with 24 bases sitting between them. The CDR3 loop is CAAHPRDLPWEQYF. The CDR3 DNA sequence: TGTGCCGCGCACCCCCGGGACCTCCCCTGGGAGCAGTACTTC.

This clonotype occurred many times. The rearrangement joins TRBV2 to TRBJ1-5; D call uncertain. CDR3 length: 12 residues. Germline CDR1 SNHLY, CDR2 FYNNEI. V was shortened by 1 base and J by 11 bases, with 9 bases between the two germline ends. CDR3 sequence (DNA): TGTGCCAGCAGTGAAGTTCTCAAGACCCAGCATTTT. Protein sequence: CASSEVLKTQHF. Complete variable domain (other parts from reference TRBV2 and TRBJ1-5): EPEVTQTPSHQVTQMGQEVILRCVPISNHLYFYWYRQILGQKVEFLVSFYNNEISEKSEIFDDQFSVERPDGSNFTLKIRSTKLEDSAMYFCASSEVLKTQHFGDGTRLSIL.

This chain connects TRBV6-4 to TRBJ2-3; unclear D gene. The CDR3 spans 13 residues. V was clipped by 4 bases and J by 2 bases, with 7 bases between them. Looked up from germline, CDR1 is MRHNA and CDR2 is SNTAGT. The CDR3 loop reads CASSARDTDTQYF. Here the CDR3 DNA reads TGTGCCAGCAGTGCCCGAGACACAGATACGCAGTATTTT.

The chain recombines TRBV29-1 with TRBJ2-1; TRBD2 agrees at 11 bases. This CDR3 has 15 amino acids. V lost 6 bases to trimming and J lost 7 bases; unmatched junction nucleotides: 11. Germline V gives CDR1 SQVTM, CDR2 ANQGSEA. CDR3 coding DNA: TGCAGCGTAGGGCTTAGCGGGAGGGCCGGTAATGAGCAGTTCTTC. It specifies CSVGLSGRAGNEQFF.

The chain combines TRBV6-1 with TRBJ1-6; D perhaps matches TRBD1 (5 bases). Trimming took 4 bases from V and 4 from J, leaving 11 bases between them. The CDR3 has 15 residues. Germline V gene sequence: CDR1 MNHNS, CDR2 SASEGT. The CDR3 bases are TGTGCCAGCAGTGGGACTCGACAGTATAATTCACCCCTCCACTTT. Its protein is CASSGTRQYNSPLHF.

V and J are TRBV4-1 and TRBJ2-7; 7 nucleotides align to TRBD1. The V gene end was trimmed by 4 bases and the J gene end by 3 bases; junction bases not matched to a gene: 12. This CDR3 has 16 amino acids. CDR1 MGHRA and CDR2 YSYEKL come from the germline V gene. The CDR3 region has the DNA TGCGCCAGCAGCCCAAATAACAGGGGCAGTGGCTACGAGCAGTACTTC. It translates to CASSPNNRGSGYEQYF.

This clonotype was detected a few times. This chain joins TRBV13 and TRBJ2-3, with D perhaps TRBD2 (6 bases). Trimming removed 5 bases at V and 1 base at J, with 13 bases between. This CDR3 contains 15 residues. Germline V gene data show CDR1 as PRHDT and CDR2 as FYEKMQ (reference sequence). In DNA, the CDR3 is TGTGCCAGCAGCGGTCTAGCGCTTCGCACAGATACGCAGTATTTT. Translated, it gives CASSGLALRTDTQYF. Based on the CDR3 plus reference TRBV13 and TRBJ2-3, the full variable domain is AAGVIQSPRHLIKEKRETATLKCYPIPRHDTVYWYQQGPGQDPQFLISFYEKMQSDKGSIPDRFSAQQFSDYHSELNMSSLELGDSALYFCASSGLALRTDTQYFGPGTRLTVL.

This clonotype was detected ten times or more. The chain is built from TRBV18 and TRBJ2-5; TRBD2 matches at 9 bases. This CDR3 region has 15 residues. Germline CDR1 is KGHSH and CDR2 is LQKENI. The ends lost 0 bases at V and 2 bases at J; junction bases unmatched: 1. DNA of the CDR3: TGTGCCAGCTCACCACCGACTAGCGGACAAGAGACCCAGTACTTC. Residues: CASSPPTSGQETQYF.

This chain uses TRBV12-5 with TRBJ1-2; D is perhaps TRBD1 (5 bases). The CDR3 consists of 14 residues. Germline V gene sequence: CDR1 LGHNT, CDR2 FRNRAP. The V and J ends lost 3 bases and 3 bases respectively, with 11 bases between them. The CDR3 protein is CASGLAGWHYGYTF. CDR3 bases: TGTGCTAGTGGTTTAGCAGGGTGGCACTATGGCTACACCTTC.

This chain links TRBV4-1 with TRBJ2-2; D tentatively fits TRBD1 or TRBD2 (6 bases each). Germline V gene data show CDR1 as MGHRA and CDR2 as YSYEKL. V was clipped by 5 bases and J by 4 bases, with 14 bases between them. This CDR3 has 15 amino acids. CDR3 region: CASSSIRGRTGELFF. The CDR3 nucleotides read TGCGCCAGCAGCTCCATCCGGGGGCGCACCGGGGAGCTGTTTTTT.

The V gene is TRBV20-1, the J gene TRBJ1-2; 12 bases map to TRBD1. The CDR3 consists of 18 residues. CDR1 is DFQATT and CDR2 is SNEGSKA in the germline V gene (reference sequence). V lost 6 bases and J lost 6; bases outside the gene matches: 20. CDR3 DNA: TGCAGTGCAACAATTAATGAGGGACAGGGGGCATTCGGTAATGGCTACACCTTC. It is translated as CSATINEGQGAFGNGYTF.

As to this clonotype: A much larger clone lies one base from this, so it may be a read error. The V and J genes are TRBV6-1 and TRBJ2-1, with 9 bases identical to TRBD2. CDR3 length equals 14 residues. The V and J ends lost 7 bases and 9 bases, in that order; junction bases with no gene match: 10. Germline V gene sequence: CDR1 MNHNS, CDR2 SASEGT. CDR3 in amino acids: CASKSGGRAVEQFF. Here the CDR3 DNA reads TGTGCCAGCAAGTCTGGCGGGAGGGCGGTTGAGCAGTTCTTC.

There are many counts of this clonotype. The J gene is TRBJ2-3, the V gene TRBV7-2; D could derive from TRBD1 or TRBD2 (6 bases each). Trimming shortened V by 1 base and J by 4 bases, and 12 bases separated the two germline ends. The CDR3 spans 15 residues. The germline V gene has CDR1 SGHTA and CDR2 FQGNSA. Here the CDR3 reads CASSLEGGSADTQYF. CDR3 coding DNA: TGTGCCAGCAGCTTAGAGGGGGGTAGCGCAGATACGCAGTATTTT.

In DNA form, the CDR3 reads TGTGCCAGCAGTCCGGGACAAACACCCGAGCAGTACTTC. It is translated as CASSPGQTPEQYF. The V and J genes are TRBV6-1 and TRBJ2-7, with D possibly matching TRBD1 (6 bases). The CDR3 has 13 residues. The germline gives CDR1 MNHNS, CDR2 SASEGT. Trimming took 5 bases from V and 6 from J, leaving 14 bases between them.

This clonotype was found many times. V usage is TRBV27 and J usage is TRBJ1-1; D gene unclear. V was trimmed by 2 bases and J by 2 bases, leaving 12 bases between them. Germline assignment: CDR1 MNHEY and CDR2 SMNVEV (reference sequence). This CDR3 spans 15 amino acids. This chain's CDR3 is CASSLTGIANTEAFF. The CDR3 nucleotides read TGTGCCAGCAGTTTAACGGGCATAGCCAACACTGAAGCTTTCTTT.

The rearrangement uses TRBV7-9 and TRBJ1-1; D is unresolved. The germline V gene encodes CDR1 SEHNR and CDR2 FQNEAQ (reference sequence). The CDR3 spans 13 residues. The V end was cut by 1 base, the J end by 10 bases, with 13 bases between. In nucleotides, the CDR3 is TGTGCCAGCAGCTTAGGCGGTTCTTTGATAGCTTTCTTT. It translates to CASSLGGSLIAFF.

This clonotype was detected many times. The rearrangement joins TRBV7-9 to TRBJ2-3, with D tentatively TRBD1 (5 bases). The CDR3 sequence is 15 residues long. Trimming cost V 7 bases and J 6 bases, with 20 bases left between them. Germline assignment: CDR1 SEHNR and CDR2 FQNEAQ (reference sequence). The chain's CDR3 is CASTSLAGMRDTQYF. CDR3 in DNA: TGTGCCAGCACCTCGTTGGCAGGGATGAGGGATACGCAGTATTTT.

The chain is built from TRBV6-5 and TRBJ1-1; D remains ambiguous. V was pared by 2 bases and J by 4 bases, with 11 bases between. CDR1 and CDR2 from the germline V gene are MNHEY and SVGAGI. The CDR3 length is 14 residues. For the CDR3, the DNA is TGTGCCAGCAGTTACGGTGGGTTGGTCACTGAAGCTTTCTTT. Protein: CASSYGGLVTEAFF.

Points on this clonotype: The missing conserved phenylalanine or tryptophan at the end of this CDR3 makes a read error likely. This chain links TRBV5-5 with TRBJ2-3, with D tentatively TRBD2 (6 bases). Between the trimmed V and J ends, which lost 4 bases and 0 bases, there was a span of 18 bases. Germline values: CDR1 SGHKS, CDR2 YYEKEE (reference sequence). This CDR3 is built from 17 residues. This chain's CDR3 is CASSPRDLATSTDTQYL. Here the CDR3 DNA reads TGTGCCAGCAGCCCACGGGATCTAGCGACTAGCACAGATACGCAGTATCTT.

This clonotype was detected only a few times. CDR3 loop: CATLTSGRLYGNTGELFF. CDR3 DNA sequence: TGTGCCACCTTGACTAGCGGGAGACTTTACGGGAACACCGGGGAGCTGTTTTTT. The V and J genes are TRBV6-2 or TRBV6-3 and TRBJ2-2; 12 nucleotides match TRBD2. V dropped 10 bases and J dropped 1; count of bases not matched to a gene: 13. The CDR3 is 18 residues long. Germline V gene lookup returns CDR1 MNHEY and CDR2 SVGEGT.

This clonotype turned up a few times. The chain uses TRBV7-8 and TRBJ2-5; perhaps TRBD1 as D (6 bases). V was pared by 5 bases and J by 5 bases, with 18 bases between. Germline values: CDR1 SGHVS, CDR2 FQNEAQ. This CDR3 region has 15 residues. The chain's CDR3 is CASSTRGRSPETQYF. CDR3 DNA sequence: TGTGCCAGCAGCACCAGGGGACGCAGCCCCGAGACCCAGTACTTC.

The chain employs TRBV3-1 and TRBJ2-5; TRBD2 aligns across 9 bases. CDR3 size: 13 residues. Germline V gene sequence: CDR1 LGHDT, CDR2 YNNKEL (reference sequence). J gave up 7 bases and V 6 bases, and 6 bases lay outside the gene matches. The CDR3: CASSGGGAGTQYF. The CDR3 nucleotides read TGTGCCAGCAGTGGCGGGGGGGCCGGGACCCAGTACTTC.

The table lists this clonotype with a few counts. The CDR3 sequence is CASSPSGTSGAIYF. For the CDR3, the DNA is TGTGCCAGCAGCCCCTCCGGGACTAGCGGGGCAATATACTTC. V and J are TRBV7-3 and TRBJ2-7, with TRBD2 identical over 13 bases. Germline CDR1 reads SGHTA; CDR2 reads FQGTGA. The CDR3 totals 14 residues. Trimming cost V 5 bases and J 13 bases; bases outside gene matches: 11.

The chain is built from TRBV5-4 and TRBJ1-1; TRBD1 might be the D (5 bases). CDR1 and CDR2 (germline): SGHNT, YYREEE (reference sequence). The CDR3 sequence is 13 residues long. Trimming took 3 bases from V and 6 from J, leaving 12 bases between them. The CDR3, as DNA: TGTGCCAGCAGCTCGGGCAGGGTGGCTGAAGCTTTCTTT. This gives the protein CASSSGRVAEAFF. Full variable domain (outside the CDR3, taken from reference TRBV5-4 and TRBJ1-1): ETGVTQSPTHLIKTRGQQVTLRCSSQSGHNTVSWYQQALGQGPQFIFQYYREEENGRGNFPPRFSGLQFPNYSSELNVNALELDDSALYLCASSSGRVAEAFFGQGTRLTVV.

This sequence joins TRBV20-1 and TRBJ2-1, with 14 positions matching TRBD2. V trimming: 5 bases; J trimming: 6 bases; junction bases outside the gene matches: 9. Looked up from germline, CDR1 is DFQATT and CDR2 is SNEGSKA (reference sequence). CDR3 length: 16 residues. DNA for the CDR3: TGCAGTGCTGGGGGACTAGCGGGAGAGGCTCGCAATGAGCAGTTCTTC. Its translation is CSAGGLAGEARNEQFF.

In its sample, this clonotype was seen many times. The CDR3 region is CASSLEGQGWREQYF. In DNA, the CDR3 is TGCGCCAGCAGCTTGGAGGGACAGGGGTGGCGGGAGCAGTACTTC. V is TRBV5-1 and J is TRBJ2-7; 10 bases are shared with TRBD1. The J segment lost 7 bases and the V segment lost 0 bases, leaving 7 bases of the junction unmatched. The CDR3 extends over 15 amino acids. Germline-derived CDR1 and CDR2 are SGHRS and YFSETQ.

V is TRBV19 and J is TRBJ2-5; 7 bases line up with TRBD1. Germline assignment: CDR1 LNHDA and CDR2 SQIVND (reference sequence). The CDR3 consists of 15 residues. Trimming removed 0 bases from V and 6 bases from J; junction bases left unmatched: 7. The CDR3 nucleotides are TGTGCCAGTAGTATAGATGCCGGGACAGTTAAGACCCAGTACTTC. It codes for CASSIDAGTVKTQYF. The entire variable domain, with the rest obtained from reference TRBV19 and TRBJ2-5, is as follows: DGGITQSPKYLFRKEGQNVTLSCEQNLNHDAMYWYRQDPGQGLRLIYYSQIVNDFQKGDIAEGYSVSREKKESFPLTVTSAQKNPTAFYLCASSIDAGTVKTQYFGPGTRLLVL.

The CDR3 DNA sequence: TGTGCCAGTAGTATGCCAGTCTATGGCTACACCTTC. Translated, it gives CASSMPVYGYTF. This sequence joins TRBV19 and TRBJ1-2; D gene ambiguous. V dropped 3 bases and J dropped 4 bases, with 6 bases sitting between them. This CDR3 is 12 amino acids long. Germline V CDR1 and CDR2: LNHDA, SQIVND (reference sequence).